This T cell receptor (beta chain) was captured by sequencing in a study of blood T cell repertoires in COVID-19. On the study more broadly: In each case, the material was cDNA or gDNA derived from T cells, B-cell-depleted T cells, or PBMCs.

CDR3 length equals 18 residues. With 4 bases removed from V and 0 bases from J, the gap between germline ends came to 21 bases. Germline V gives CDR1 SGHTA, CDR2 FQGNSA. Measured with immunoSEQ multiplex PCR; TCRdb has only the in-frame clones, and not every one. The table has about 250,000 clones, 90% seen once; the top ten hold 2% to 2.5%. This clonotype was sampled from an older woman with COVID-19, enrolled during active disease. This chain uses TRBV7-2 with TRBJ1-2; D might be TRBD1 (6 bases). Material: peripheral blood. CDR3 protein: CASSSAVGGPTTNYGYTF. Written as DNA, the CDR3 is TGTGCCAGCAGCTCCGCCGTGGGGGGGCCTACCACTAACTATGGCTACACCTTC.